Each of the 23 T cell receptor beta chains below was sequenced from the same sample in a study of blood T cell repertoires in COVID-19. Sequencing was performed with immunoSEQ multiplex PCR; in TCRdb, only in-frame clones are kept and a portion is missing. The sample lists some 130,000 clones, approximately 84% occurring once. Sequencing was carried out using peripheral blood. These receptors all stem from a human donor in a cohort sampled during active COVID-19.

In the case of this clone: One end of the junction is discordant with germline, which a read error may explain. This chain links TRBV19 with TRBJ1-2, with D possibly TRBD1 on 6 matching bases. The CDR3 contains 10 residues. Germline values: CDR1 LNHDA, CDR2 SQIVND (reference sequence). The CDR3 protein is CASGLTGSAF. In nucleotides, the CDR3 is TGTGCCAGTGGTCTTACAGGGAGTGCCTTC.

The rearrangement links TRBV5-4 to TRBJ2-3; D may be TRBD2 (6 bases). V shed 4 bases and J shed 2 bases, with 17 bases lying between them. This CDR3 has 16 amino acids. Germline CDR1 and CDR2: SGHNT and YYREEE (reference sequence). The CDR3 DNA is TGTGCCAGCAGCGCCCCCGGGGAGGAGTACACAGATACGCAGTATTTT. This translates into CASSAPGEEYTDTQYF.

This clone was seen only a few times. The gene calls are TRBV10-3 and TRBJ2-2; 11 positions match TRBD2. V shed 6 bases and J 0 bases; nucleotides not matched to a gene: 6. Germline assignment: CDR1 ENHRY and CDR2 SYGVKD. The CDR3 contains 17 residues. The CDR3 DNA reads as TGTGCCATCAGCACTAGCGGGAGATCCTCGAACACCGGGGAGCTGTTTTTT. This encodes CAISTSGRSSNTGELFF.

The chain employs TRBV28 and TRBJ1-2; D is uncertain. Trimming removed 5 bases from V and 5 bases from J, with 9 bases in between. There are 12 residues in the CDR3. The germline V gene has CDR1 MDHEN and CDR2 SYDVKM. The CDR3 loop is CASSPYGYGYTF. The CDR3 nucleotides are TGTGCCAGCAGTCCGTACGGTTATGGCTACACCTTC.

The chain employs TRBV18 and TRBJ2-2; the D gene is possibly TRBD2 (5 bases). Germline CDR1 KGHSH, CDR2 LQKENI. V shed 2 bases and J shed 4 bases, with 8 bases lying between them. The CDR3 has 14 residues. In DNA, the CDR3 is TGTGCCAGCTCACCAACTAGGACCACCGGGGAGCTGTTTTTT. Translating gives CASSPTRTTGELFF. Based on the CDR3 plus reference TRBV18 and TRBJ2-2, the full variable domain is NAGVMQNPRHLVRRRGQEARLRCSPMKGHSHVYWYRQLPEEGLKFMVYLQKENIIDESGMPKERFSAEFPKEGPSILRIQQVVRGDSAAYFCASSPTRTTGELFFGEGSRLTVL.

This clone was seen a single time. This rearrangement joins TRBV5-5 to TRBJ2-7, with D possibly matching TRBD1 (6 bases). Germline V gene sequence: CDR1 SGHKS, CDR2 YYEKEE (reference sequence). The V end was cut by 5 bases, the J end by 1 base, with 13 bases between. This CDR3 region has 14 residues. CDR3 sequence: CASSTVQGSYEQYF. CDR3 DNA sequence: TGTGCCAGCAGTACCGTACAGGGTTCCTACGAGCAGTACTTC.

V and J are TRBV18 and TRBJ1-5; D call uncertain. CDR3 length equals 14 residues. The germline CDR1 and CDR2 sequences are KGHSH and LQKENI. Trimming cost V 5 bases and J 2 bases, with 10 bases left between them. The CDR3 bases are TGTGCCAGCTCAGATGAGCAGGGCAATCAGCCCCAGCATTTT. This translates into CASSDEQGNQPQHF.

V and J are TRBV18 and TRBJ1-3; D not certain. Trimming pared 3 bases from V and 4 bases from J, leaving 13 bases between. Germline values: CDR1 KGHSH, CDR2 LQKENI. CDR3 size: 15 residues. CDR3 loop: CASSPVLLGGNTIYF. CDR3 nucleotides: TGTGCCAGCTCACCGGTTTTACTGGGCGGAAACACCATATATTTT. Full variable domain (rest looked up from reference TRBV18 and TRBJ1-3): NAGVMQNPRHLVRRRGQEARLRCSPMKGHSHVYWYRQLPEEGLKFMVYLQKENIIDESGMPKERFSAEFPKEGPSILRIQQVVRGDSAAYFCASSPVLLGGNTIYFGEGSWLTVV.

The chain recombines TRBV7-8 with TRBJ1-1; TRBD1 might be the D (6 bases). CDR3 size: 15 residues. Trimming shortened V by 1 base and J by 10 bases, and 19 bases separated the two germline ends. CDR1 is SGHVS, CDR2 FQNEAQ, per germline. CDR3: CASSLVAGAGGGAFF. The CDR3 nucleotides are TGTGCCAGCAGCTTAGTAGCAGGAGCGGGAGGGGGAGCTTTCTTT.

The chain has TRBV5-4 and TRBJ2-1, with D possibly matching TRBD2 (5 bases). Germline V CDR1 and CDR2: SGHNT, YYREEE (reference sequence). V gave up 1 base and J gave up 4 bases, with 6 bases separating them. This CDR3 contains 13 residues. The DNA of the CDR3 is TGTGCCAGCAGCTTGACTAGTTACAATGAGCAGTTCTTC. Its translation is CASSLTSYNEQFF.

Comments on this clone: Other DNA variants within this sample encode the same CDR3. The chain uses TRBV29-1 and TRBJ1-2; 7 nucleotides align to TRBD1. The germline CDR1 and CDR2 sequences are SQVTM and ANQGSEA. J gave up 4 bases and V 5 bases, and 4 bases lay outside the gene matches. The CDR3 has 12 residues. In DNA, the CDR3 is TGCAGCGTTACACAGGGGACCTATGGCTACACCTTC. Protein sequence: CSVTQGTYGYTF.

The J gene is TRBJ2-5, the V gene TRBV7-2, with 10 nucleotides matching TRBD2. The CDR3 contains 16 residues. The V gene's germline CDR1 is SGHTA and CDR2 FQGNSA. With V trimmed by 5 bases and J by 7 bases, 13 bases remained unmatched. The CDR3 DNA sequence: TGTGCCAGCAGCCCAATGGGACTAGCGACGCGCGGGACCCAGTACTTC. As protein: CASSPMGLATRGTQYF.

The chain uses TRBV13 and TRBJ2-3, with 8 bases aligning to TRBD2. V was clipped by 4 bases and J by 5 bases; unmatched bases: 5. The CDR3 spans 14 residues. Germline loops: CDR1 PRHDT, CDR2 FYEKMQ (reference sequence). The CDR3, as DNA: TGTGCCAGCAGCTCGGGGGGGCCAGGAGATACGCAGTATTTT. Translating it yields CASSSGGPGDTQYF.

This clone was picked up a small number of times. The chain combines TRBV18 with TRBJ2-1; D call uncertain. Trimming took off 4 bases at V and 0 bases at J, with 10 bases between the two ends. The CDR3 extends over 15 amino acids. Germline V gene data show CDR1 as KGHSH and CDR2 as LQKENI. The CDR3: CASSLSTGSYNEQFF. Written as DNA, the CDR3 is TGTGCCAGCTCACTCTCGACGGGCTCCTACAATGAGCAGTTCTTC.

This clone was found a few times. The genes are TRBV9 and TRBJ1-3; no clear D. Germline loops: CDR1 SGDLS, CDR2 YYNGEE. The CDR3 has 15 residues. Trimming stripped 2 bases from V and 0 bases from J, with 9 bases between. This chain's CDR3 is CASSVGGISGNTIYF. CDR3 DNA: TGTGCCAGCAGCGTTGGAGGGATCTCTGGAAACACCATATATTTT.

This clone was detected a few times. The chain uses TRBV7-3 and TRBJ1-1; 7 bases fit TRBD1. The germline V gene encodes CDR1 SGHTA and CDR2 FQGTGA. CDR3 length: 14 residues. The V gene end was trimmed by 11 bases and the J gene end by 0 bases; junction bases not matched to a gene: 9. The CDR3 here is CADLRGEMNTEAFF. The CDR3 nucleotides read TGTGCCGACCTCAGGGGGGAAATGAACACTGAAGCTTTCTTT.

The rearrangement uses TRBV7-9 and TRBJ2-1; 7 bases map to TRBD2. CDR3 length: 15 residues. V lost 0 bases, J lost 2 bases, and 1 base stayed unmatched. The germline V gene has CDR1 SEHNR and CDR2 FQNEAQ (reference sequence). CDR3 DNA sequence: TGTGCCAGCAGCTTAGCGGGAGGGCCCTACAATGAGCAGTTCTTC. It encodes CASSLAGGPYNEQFF.

The rearrangement links TRBV6-5 to TRBJ2-3, with D perhaps TRBD1 (5 bases). This CDR3 is built from 14 residues. Germline V CDR1 and CDR2: MNHEY, SVGAGI. V lost 7 bases and J lost 4, with 15 bases in between. The CDR3 nucleotides read TGTGCCAGCACTAGGACACGTGGAGCAGATACGCAGTATTTT. Protein: CASTRTRGADTQYF.

The V and J genes are TRBV12-5 and TRBJ1-2, with D possibly matching TRBD1 (6 bases). The CDR3 extends over 15 amino acids. V was pared by 5 bases and J by 2 bases, with 15 bases between. The germline V gene encodes CDR1 LGHNT and CDR2 FRNRAP. The CDR3 nucleotides read TGTGCTAGTGGTCCGGGGGGGGCGGCGAACTATGGCTACACCTTC. Protein: CASGPGGAANYGYTF. Filled out from reference TRBV12-5 and TRBJ1-2, the complete variable domain reads DARVTQTPRHKVTEMGQEVTMRCQPILGHNTVFWYRQTMMQGLELLAYFRNRAPLDDSGMPKDRFSAEMPDATLATLKIQPSEPRDSAVYFCASGPGGAANYGYTFGSGTRLTVV.

The chain is built from TRBV6-5 and TRBJ2-5; weak D call: TRBD1 (6 bases). CDR1 is MNHEY, CDR2 SVGAGI, per germline. The length of the CDR3 is 14 residues. The germline V and J ends were trimmed by 6 bases and 2 bases, with 13 bases remaining between them. For the CDR3, the DNA is TGTGCCAGCAGAAACTGGACAGTTCAAGAGACCCAGTACTTC. Residues: CASRNWTVQETQYF.

The chain joins TRBV4-1 to TRBJ2-2; 9 bases map to TRBD1. The CDR3 is 15 amino acids. Unmatched junction bases numbered 5, after V lost 1 base and J lost 8 bases. Germline V gene sequence: CDR1 MGHRA, CDR2 YSYEKL. The DNA for the CDR3 is TGCGCCAGCAGCCAAGCGGACAGGGGTGGAGGGGAGCTGTTTTTT. Translation: CASSQADRGGGELFF.

The CDR3, as DNA: TGTGCCAGCAGTCGAACAGGGGGACAGCAGTACTTC. The encoded protein is CASSRTGGQQYF. V and J are TRBV12-3 or TRBV12-4 and TRBJ2-7; 8 bases match TRBD1. The CDR3 loop spans 12 amino acids. V gave up 5 bases and J gave up 8 bases; unmatched junction bases: 5.

The J gene is TRBJ1-3, the V gene TRBV5-8, with 9 nucleotides matching TRBD1. Germline V lookup: CDR1 SGHTS, CDR2 YDEGEE. This CDR3 region has 18 residues. V was clipped by 2 bases and J by 0 bases; unmatched bases: 9. CDR3 DNA: TGTGCCAGCAGCTTAACCGGGACAGGGTTTTCCTCTGGAAACACCATATATTTT. Translation gives CASSLTGTGFSSGNTIYF.